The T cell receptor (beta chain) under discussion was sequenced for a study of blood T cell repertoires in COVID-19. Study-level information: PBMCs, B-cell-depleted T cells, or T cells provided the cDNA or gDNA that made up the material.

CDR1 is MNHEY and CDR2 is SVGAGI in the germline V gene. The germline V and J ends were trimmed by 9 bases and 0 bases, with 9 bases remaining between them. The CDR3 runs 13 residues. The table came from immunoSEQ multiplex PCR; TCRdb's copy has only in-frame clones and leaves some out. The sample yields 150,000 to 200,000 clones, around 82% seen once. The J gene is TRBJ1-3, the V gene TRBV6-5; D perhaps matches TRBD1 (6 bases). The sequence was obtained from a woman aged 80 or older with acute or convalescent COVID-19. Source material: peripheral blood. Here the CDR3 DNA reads TGTGCCAGTCACAGGGCCTCTGGAAACACCATATATTTT. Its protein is CASHRASGNTIYF.